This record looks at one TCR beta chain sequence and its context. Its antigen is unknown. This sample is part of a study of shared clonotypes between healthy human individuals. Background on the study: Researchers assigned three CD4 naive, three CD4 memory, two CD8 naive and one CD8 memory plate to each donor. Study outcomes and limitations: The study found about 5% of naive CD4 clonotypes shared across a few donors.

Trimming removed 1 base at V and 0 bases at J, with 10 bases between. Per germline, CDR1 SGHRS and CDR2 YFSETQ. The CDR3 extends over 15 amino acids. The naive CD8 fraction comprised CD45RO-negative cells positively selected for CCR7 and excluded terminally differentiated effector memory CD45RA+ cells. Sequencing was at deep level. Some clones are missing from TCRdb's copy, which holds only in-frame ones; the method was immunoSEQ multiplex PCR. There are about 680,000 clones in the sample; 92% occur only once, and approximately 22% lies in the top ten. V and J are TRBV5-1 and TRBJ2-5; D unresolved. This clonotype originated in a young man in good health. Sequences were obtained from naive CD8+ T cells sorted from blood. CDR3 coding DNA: TGCGCCAGCAGCTTGCTTCGGCCAGACCAAGAGACCCAGTACTTC. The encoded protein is CASSLLRPDQETQYF.